The 5 T cell receptor beta chains reported below all come from one sample, sequenced in a study of T cell responses to AZD1222 COVID-19 vaccine. Sequencing used immunoSEQ multiplex PCR; TCRdb keeps in-frame clones, though not all of them. Among approximately 81,000 clones listed, about four fifths were seen once. The source was peripheral blood, collected 28 days after the second AZD1222 dose. Receptor source: an adult who received the AZD1222 COVID-19 vaccine.

This chain links TRBV7-8 with TRBJ1-5; D is uncertain. The V gene lost 1 base and the J gene lost 3 bases, with 10 bases spanning the gap. This CDR3 contains 15 residues. Germline lookup yields CDR1 SGHVS and CDR2 FQNEAQ. The CDR3 loop is CASSLGTVYNQPQHF. CDR3 DNA: TGTGCCAGCAGCTTAGGGACCGTCTACAATCAGCCCCAGCATTTT.

This sequence joins TRBV7-2 and TRBJ2-1; TRBD2 is a possible D gene (6 bases). Trimming shortened V by 5 bases and J by 5 bases, and 16 bases separated the two germline ends. The CDR3 consists of 15 residues. Germline loops: CDR1 SGHTA, CDR2 FQGNSA. The CDR3 region is CASSLRWRADNEQFF. The CDR3 bases are TGTGCCAGCAGCCTAAGATGGAGGGCGGACAATGAGCAGTTCTTC.

This clone came up many times. The J gene is TRBJ1-2, the V gene TRBV9; D call uncertain. From germline, CDR1 is SGDLS and CDR2 YYNGEE. This CDR3 has 11 residues. The V end was cut by 4 bases, the J end by 7 bases, with 8 bases between. The CDR3 sequence: CASSRAGGYTF. The CDR3 region has the DNA TGTGCCAGCAGCAGAGCGGGTGGCTACACCTTC.

The chain uses TRBV9 and TRBJ2-7; no firm D call. The V and J ends lost 0 bases and 3 bases respectively, with 13 bases between them. The CDR3 runs to 15 residues. Germline V gene data show CDR1 as SGDLS and CDR2 as YYNGEE. The CDR3 region is CASSVGAESNYEQYF. As DNA, the CDR3 is TGTGCCAGCAGCGTAGGAGCTGAGTCCAACTACGAGCAGTACTTC.

The chain links TRBV28 to TRBJ1-2; tentative D call: TRBD1 (5 bases). Germline CDR1 reads MDHEN; CDR2 reads SYDVKM. Trimming stripped 6 bases from V and 7 bases from J, with 15 bases between. The CDR3 contains 13 residues. DNA for the CDR3: TGTGCCAGCAGCTTTGGAGGGGCGGGTGGCTACACCTTC. It specifies CASSFGGAGGYTF.